Below are 24 T cell receptor beta chains sequenced from a single sample in a study of multiple sclerosis patients with progressive multifocal leukoencephalopathy. The assay was immunoSEQ multiplex PCR, and TCRdb's table has in-frame clones only and misses some. Of approximately 29,000 clones in the sample, approximately 85% are singletons; the top ten hold roughly 12%. This sample's time point: time of PML onset. The source was PBMCs, collected from a patient treated with natalizumab. All receptors come from a woman aged 25 to 39 with progressive multifocal leukoencephalopathy.

The gene calls are TRBV30 and TRBJ2-7; 12 positions agree with TRBD2. CDR1 and CDR2 (germline): GTSNPN, SVGIG (reference sequence). The CDR3 is 17 residues long. The J segment lost 1 base and the V segment lost 7 bases, leaving 14 bases of the junction unmatched. The CDR3 is CASQGLAGPETSYEQYF. The CDR3 DNA sequence: TGTGCCTCCCAAGGACTAGCGGGGCCCGAGACATCCTACGAGCAGTACTTC.

The V call is TRBV7-6, the J call TRBJ2-5, with 8 nucleotides matching TRBD2. In germline, CDR1 is SGHVS, CDR2 FNYEAQ. V dropped 0 bases and J dropped 2; count of bases not matched to a gene: 8. The CDR3 has 17 residues. The CDR3, as DNA: TGTGCCAGCAGCTTAGCGATTCGGGGGGGCGTTCAAGAGACCCAGTACTTC. This gives the protein CASSLAIRGGVQETQYF.

The J gene is TRBJ2-1, the V gene TRBV7-2; 7 bases match TRBD2. Germline V gene data show CDR1 as SGHTA and CDR2 as FQGNSA. The CDR3 is made up of 15 amino acids. V was clipped by 0 bases and J by 6 bases; unmatched bases: 5. The CDR3 DNA follows: TGTGCCAGCAGCTTAGCGGGAGGGCCGGGCAATGAGCAGTTCTTC. Its translation is CASSLAGGPGNEQFF.

The genes are TRBV28 and TRBJ2-3; D is undetermined. V was cut by 5 bases and J by 0 bases, with 15 bases left in between. From germline, CDR1 is MDHEN and CDR2 SYDVKM. The CDR3 sequence is 16 residues long. This chain's CDR3 is CASSQEAGISTDTQYF. CDR3 in DNA: TGTGCCAGCAGTCAAGAAGCAGGAATTAGCACAGATACGCAGTATTTT. The whole variable domain, filled in from reference TRBV28 and TRBJ2-3, reads DVKVTQSSRYLVKRTGEKVFLECVQDMDHENMFWYRQDPGLGLRLIYFSYDVKMKEKGDIPEGYSVSREKKERFSLILESASTNQTSMYLCASSQEAGISTDTQYFGPGTRLTVL.

J is TRBJ1-5 and V is TRBV6-1; D is possibly TRBD1 (5 bases). Trimming shortened V by 7 bases and J by 4 bases, and 14 bases separated the two germline ends. The germline CDR1 and CDR2 sequences are MNHNS and SASEGT. This CDR3 contains 14 residues. CDR3 residues: CASTPRGFNQPQHF. CDR3 nucleotide sequence: TGTGCCAGCACCCCCCGGGGGTTTAATCAGCCCCAGCATTTT.

The chain has TRBV6-5 and TRBJ2-7; D is uncertain. The CDR3 runs to 14 residues. The germline CDR1 and CDR2 sequences are MNHEY and SVGAGI. The germline V and J ends were trimmed by 0 bases and 3 bases, with 9 bases remaining between them. The DNA of the CDR3 is TGTGCCAGCAGTTACTCGGGCGGAGACTACGAGCAGTACTTC. Its protein product is CASSYSGGDYEQYF.

The chain combines TRBV7-9 with TRBJ2-1; D remains ambiguous. This CDR3 comprises 10 residues. Germline loops: CDR1 SEHNR, CDR2 FQNEAQ (reference sequence). The V end lost 6 bases, the J end lost 15 bases, and 12 bases lay between the germline ends. The CDR3 DNA is TGTGCCAGCAGTCAACAAGGACCGTTCTTC. Its translation: CASSQQGPFF.

The chain employs TRBV27 and TRBJ2-5; D not resolved. Deletions cut 5 bases from V and 1 base from J, with 11 bases between. Germline lookup yields CDR1 MNHEY and CDR2 SMNVEV (reference sequence). The CDR3 covers 14 residues. This CDR3 reads CASSPSKIQETQYF. As DNA, the CDR3 is TGTGCCAGCAGTCCCTCGAAAATCCAAGAGACCCAGTACTTC.

This clone was seen only once. The chain links TRBV4-3 to TRBJ2-5; D is possibly TRBD1 or TRBD2 (5 bases each). Germline V CDR1 and CDR2: LGHNA, YSLEER. The CDR3 runs to 15 residues. V was cut by 4 bases and J by 10 bases, with 22 bases left in between. For the CDR3, the DNA is TGCGCCAGCAGCCGAGCTGCCGGGGCAAGTGGGGACCAGTACTTC. Translated, it gives CASSRAAGASGDQYF.

The chain employs TRBV4-1 and TRBJ1-4; weak D call: TRBD1 (5 bases). The V end lost 0 bases, the J end lost 7 bases, and 12 bases lay between the germline ends. Looked up from germline, CDR1 is MGHRA and CDR2 is YSYEKL. There are 15 residues in the CDR3. The CDR3: CASSQDSGLGEKLFF. CDR3 nucleotide sequence: TGCGCCAGCAGCCAAGATTCAGGGCTAGGTGAAAAACTGTTTTTT.

This chain links TRBV7-9 with TRBJ2-1, with D hard to call. Germline CDR1 reads SEHNR; CDR2 reads FQNEAQ (reference sequence). The CDR3 has 11 residues. V was cut by 1 base and J by 9 bases, with 4 bases left in between. CDR3 nucleotides: TGTGCCAGCAGCTTAGGTATTGAGCAGTTCTTC. Translated: CASSLGIEQFF.

The chain has TRBV4-3 and TRBJ1-5; a possible D gene is TRBD1 (5 bases). The CDR3 is 17 amino acids. The V end was cut by 3 bases, the J end by 3 bases, with 18 bases between. Per the germline V gene, CDR1 is LGHNA and CDR2 is YSLEER. CDR3: CASSQTISGGVNQPQHF. CDR3 nucleotide sequence: TGCGCCAGCAGCCAGACCATTTCGGGGGGGGTCAATCAGCCCCAGCATTTT.

The sample holds one count of this clone. The chain is built from TRBV14 and TRBJ2-1, with 7 nucleotides matching TRBD2. J lost 11 bases, V lost 0 bases, and 10 bases had no gene match. The CDR3 is 15 residues long. Germline V gene sequence: CDR1 SGHDN, CDR2 FVKESK. The CDR3 nucleotides read TGTGCCAGCAGCCAAGATGCCTTCGGACTAGGGCAGCAGTTCTTC. It specifies CASSQDAFGLGQQFF.

The chain combines TRBV6-5 with TRBJ2-6; D is uncertain. The germline V gene encodes CDR1 MNHEY and CDR2 SVGAGI. The CDR3 runs to 13 residues. The V end lost 0 bases, the J end lost 3 bases, and 0 bases lay between the germline ends. CDR3 sequence reads: CASSYSGANVLTF. The CDR3 DNA follows: TGTGCCAGCAGTTACTCTGGGGCCAACGTCCTGACTTTC.

The chain carries TRBV6-5 and TRBJ2-3, with 8 positions matching TRBD2. This CDR3 spans 15 amino acids. Trimming cost V 6 bases and J 4 bases; bases outside gene matches: 9. The germline CDR1 and CDR2 sequences are MNHEY and SVGAGI. The DNA of the CDR3 is TGTGCCAGCAGCTTGAGCGGGAGTGCGGCAGATACGCAGTATTTT. The encoded protein is CASSLSGSAADTQYF.

V usage is TRBV5-4 and J usage is TRBJ2-1; no firm D call. Deletions cut 0 bases from V and 5 bases from J, with 9 bases between. Germline assignment: CDR1 SGHNT and CDR2 YYREEE (reference sequence). The CDR3 runs 14 residues. CDR3 region: CASSLVGRHNEQFF. In DNA, the CDR3 is TGTGCCAGCAGCTTGGTGGGTAGGCACAATGAGCAGTTCTTC.

V and J are TRBV5-1 and TRBJ2-7; possibly TRBD1 for D (5 bases). The length of the CDR3 is 12 residues. Per the germline V gene, CDR1 is SGHRS and CDR2 is YFSETQ. V lost 7 bases to trimming and J lost 6 bases, with 14 bases between them. The CDR3 loop reads CASGEGEGEQYF. CDR3 nucleotide sequence: TGCGCCAGCGGGGAAGGGGAAGGCGAGCAGTACTTC.

V is TRBV6-5 and J is TRBJ2-7; a weak D match, TRBD2 (7 bases). Trimming shortened V by 7 bases and J by 2 bases, and 9 bases separated the two germline ends. The CDR3 has 12 amino acids. Germline V gene sequence: CDR1 MNHEY, CDR2 SVGAGI. The CDR3 DNA reads as TGTGCCAGCACGGGGGGCCCCTACGAGCAGTACTTC. As protein: CASTGGPYEQYF.

This clone was detected only a few times. The V gene is TRBV29-1, the J gene TRBJ2-3; no firm D call. Germline CDR1 reads SQVTM; CDR2 reads ANQGSEA. This CDR3 contains 14 residues. V was cut by 4 bases and J by 1 base, with 12 bases left in between. CDR3 protein: CSVATLIRTDTQYF. The CDR3 region has the DNA TGCAGCGTTGCAACCCTCATACGCACAGATACGCAGTATTTT.

J is TRBJ1-1 and V is TRBV7-3; a weak D match, TRBD1 (5 bases). Trimming cost V 1 base and J 0 bases, with 9 bases left between them. The CDR3 is made up of 15 amino acids. CDR1 and CDR2 from the germline V gene are SGHTA and FQGTGA. The CDR3, as DNA: TGTGCCAGCAGCTTAAATCCGACAGTGAACACTGAAGCTTTCTTT. Its protein product is CASSLNPTVNTEAFF.

The V and J genes are TRBV30 and TRBJ1-5, with 7 bases identical to TRBD1. This CDR3 spans 12 amino acids. Trimming took 2 bases from V and 6 from J; bases not matched to a gene: 1. Germline V gene sequence: CDR1 GTSNPN, CDR2 SVGIG (reference sequence). Here the CDR3 DNA reads TGTGCCTGGAGTACAGGGGTTCAGCCCCAGCATTTT. This gives the protein CAWSTGVQPQHF.

The chain combines TRBV2 with TRBJ1-1; D might be TRBD1 (5 bases). This CDR3 has 14 amino acids. CDR1 is SNHLY, CDR2 FYNNEI, per germline. Trimming took 1 base from V and 4 from J, leaving 10 bases between them. The CDR3 region is CASSEVWGGTEAFF. CDR3 nucleotides: TGTGCCAGCAGTGAAGTTTGGGGGGGCACTGAAGCTTTCTTT.

The chain joins TRBV4-3 to TRBJ2-2; D is unresolved. V was cut by 3 bases and J by 5 bases, with 4 bases left in between. The length of the CDR3 is 12 residues. Germline CDR1 reads LGHNA; CDR2 reads YSLEER. The CDR3 protein is CASSHRTGELFF. The DNA for the CDR3 is TGCGCCAGCAGCCACCGGACCGGGGAGCTGTTTTTT.

This clone was counted between two and nine times. The chain carries TRBV4-3 and TRBJ2-1; 7 positions agree with TRBD2. The length of the CDR3 is 11 residues. Germline CDR1 reads LGHNA; CDR2 reads YSLEER. The ends lost 5 bases at V and 10 bases at J; junction bases unmatched: 2. Here the CDR3 reads CASSYGGEQFF. For the CDR3, the DNA is TGCGCCAGCAGCTACGGGGGGGAGCAGTTCTTC.